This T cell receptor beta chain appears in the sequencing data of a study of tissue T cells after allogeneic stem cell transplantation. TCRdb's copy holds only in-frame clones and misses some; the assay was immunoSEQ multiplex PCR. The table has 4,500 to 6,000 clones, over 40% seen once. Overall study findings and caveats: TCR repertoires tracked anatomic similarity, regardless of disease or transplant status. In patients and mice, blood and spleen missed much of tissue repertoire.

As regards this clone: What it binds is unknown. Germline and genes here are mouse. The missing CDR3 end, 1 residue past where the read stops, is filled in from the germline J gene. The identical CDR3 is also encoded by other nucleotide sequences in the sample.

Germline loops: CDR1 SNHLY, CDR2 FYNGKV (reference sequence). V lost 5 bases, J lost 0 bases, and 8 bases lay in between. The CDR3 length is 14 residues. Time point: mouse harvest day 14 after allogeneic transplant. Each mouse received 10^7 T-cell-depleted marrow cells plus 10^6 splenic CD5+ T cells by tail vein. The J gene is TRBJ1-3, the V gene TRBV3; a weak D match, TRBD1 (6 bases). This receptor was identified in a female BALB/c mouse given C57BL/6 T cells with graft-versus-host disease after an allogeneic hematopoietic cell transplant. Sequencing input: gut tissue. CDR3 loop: CASSLTGSGNTLYF. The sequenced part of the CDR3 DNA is TGTGCCAGCAGCCTGACAGGTTCTGGAAATACGCTCTAT.